The sample holds one count of the clone carrying this T cell receptor beta chain. The target antigen is unknown. This sample was included in a study of tumor-infiltrating lymphocytes in localized non-small cell lung cancer. Overall study: Some samples were collected after neoadjuvant chemotherapy; smokers, never-smokers and several histologies were included. General observations from the study: Higher tumor T cell infiltration than in uninvolved lung was supported by TCRbeta sequencing. Tumor T-cell fraction from TCR sequencing was not associated with recurrence-free survival (p = 0.61).

Trimming took 10 bases from V and 1 from J; bases not matched to a gene: 6. CDR1 is LNHDA and CDR2 is SQIVND in the germline V gene (reference sequence). The CDR3 loop spans 13 amino acids. Only in-frame clones appear in the TCRdb table, and some are missing; sequencing was by immunoSEQ multiplex PCR. The sample has under 15,000 clones, roughly 79% seen once. The sequencing sample was made of lung tumor tissue. V and J are TRBV19 and TRBJ1-2, with TRBD1 matching 7 bases. The sequence was collected from a human donor with non-small cell lung cancer. The CDR3 region has the DNA TGTGCCACCGGACAGGATAATAACTATGGCTACACCTTC. The encoded protein is CATGQDNNYGYTF.